These T cell receptor beta chains were read from a single sample in a study of shared clonotypes between healthy human individuals. Profiled with immunoSEQ multiplex PCR; TCRdb holds only in-frame clones, not every one. The table lists around 2,000,000 clones, around 96% of them singletons. What was sequenced was naive CD8+ T cells sorted from blood. The origin of the receptors is a man aged 18 to 30 in good health. Each CDR3 is given with its conserved first and last residue. D genes are given only for firm matches. The size field is filled for only some rows; it gives once, few, many or a size class.

j_call	v_call	d_call	clone_size	cdr3_aa	cdr3_nt
TRBJ2-1	TRBV13	.	.	CASSLGSGSEQFF	TGTGCCAGCAGCTTAGGTAGCGGCAGCGAGCAGTTCTTC
TRBJ2-5	TRBV5-4	.	.	CASSLDEIQETQYF	TGTGCCAGCAGCTTGGATGAGATTCAAGAGACCCAGTACTTC
TRBJ2-7	TRBV28	.	once	CASTPQGNYEQYF	TGTGCCAGCACCCCACAGGGTAATTACGAGCAGTACTTC
TRBJ2-5	TRBV4-3	.	.	CASSQEPGETQYF	TGCGCCAGCAGCCAAGAACCGGGAGAGACCCAGTACTTC
TRBJ2-7	TRBV6-5	.	.	CASRGRENYEQYF	TGTGCCAGCAGAGGCCGGGAGAACTACGAGCAGTACTTC
TRBJ1-2	TRBV6-4	.	.	CASSDLGRENYGYTF	TGTGCCAGCAGTGACTTGGGACGGGAAAACTATGGCTACACCTTC
TRBJ1-1	TRBV15	.	once	CATSAESGPWTEAFF	TGTGCCACCAGCGCCGAGTCGGGGCCTTGGACTGAGGCTTTCTTT
TRBJ2-1	TRBV5-6	TRBD2	.	CASRLLADYNEQFF	TGTGCCAGCAGGCTACTAGCGGACTACAATGAGCAGTTCTTC
TRBJ1-4	TRBV2	.	.	CASSEVWEKLFF	TGTGCCAGCAGTGAAGTATGGGAGAAACTGTTTTTT
TRBJ2-2	TRBV7-7	TRBD2	.	CASSLGTSGYTGELFF	TGTGCTAGCAGCTTAGGGACTAGCGGTTACACCGGGGAGCTGTTTTTT